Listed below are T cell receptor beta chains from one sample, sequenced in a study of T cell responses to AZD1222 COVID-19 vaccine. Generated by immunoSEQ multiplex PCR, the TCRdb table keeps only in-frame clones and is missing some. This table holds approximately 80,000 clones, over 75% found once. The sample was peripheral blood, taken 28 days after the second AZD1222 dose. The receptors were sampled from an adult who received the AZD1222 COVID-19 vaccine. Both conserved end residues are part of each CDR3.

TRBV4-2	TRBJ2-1	CASSQVNSDGLAGGLGEQFF
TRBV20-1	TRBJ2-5	CTTGQETQYF
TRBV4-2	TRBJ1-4	CASSQALEKLFF
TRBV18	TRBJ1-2	CASSWGGEDGYTF
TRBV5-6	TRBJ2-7	CASSTGTTYYEQYF
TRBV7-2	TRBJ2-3	CASSPGGRDTQYF
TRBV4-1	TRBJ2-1	CASSPTGGSYNEQFF
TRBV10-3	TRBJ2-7	CAISDGRDYEQYF
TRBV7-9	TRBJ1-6	CASSLDRGNSPLHF
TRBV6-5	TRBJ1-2	CASSQDREDYGYTF
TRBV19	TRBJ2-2	CASTTPGGGRAGELFF
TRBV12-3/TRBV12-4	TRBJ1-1	CASWSYNTEAFF
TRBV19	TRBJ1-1	CASSIKRGGLDTEAFF
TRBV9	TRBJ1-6	CASSPEWDSHFSPLHF
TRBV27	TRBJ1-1	CASSSGFTEAFF
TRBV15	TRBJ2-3	CATSRDHLASTDTQYF